The subject of this entry is one TCR beta chain. This specimen belongs to a study of blood T cell repertoires in COVID-19. The CDR3 is made up of 13 amino acids. The germline V and J ends were trimmed by 6 bases and 2 bases, with 10 bases remaining between them. The germline V gene encodes CDR1 MNHEY and CDR2 SVGAGI. The repertoire was sequenced with immunoSEQ multiplex PCR; TCRdb's copy has only in-frame clones and lacks some. In the table there are about 260,000 clones, 88% of which are singletons. This receptor was obtained from a human donor in a cohort sampled during active COVID-19. The gene calls are TRBV6-5 and TRBJ2-5; the D is unclear. Sequencing was carried out using peripheral blood. The CDR3 DNA reads TGTGCCAGCAGGAAGTGGAGACAAGAGACCCAGTACTTC. Its translation is CASRKWRQETQYF.